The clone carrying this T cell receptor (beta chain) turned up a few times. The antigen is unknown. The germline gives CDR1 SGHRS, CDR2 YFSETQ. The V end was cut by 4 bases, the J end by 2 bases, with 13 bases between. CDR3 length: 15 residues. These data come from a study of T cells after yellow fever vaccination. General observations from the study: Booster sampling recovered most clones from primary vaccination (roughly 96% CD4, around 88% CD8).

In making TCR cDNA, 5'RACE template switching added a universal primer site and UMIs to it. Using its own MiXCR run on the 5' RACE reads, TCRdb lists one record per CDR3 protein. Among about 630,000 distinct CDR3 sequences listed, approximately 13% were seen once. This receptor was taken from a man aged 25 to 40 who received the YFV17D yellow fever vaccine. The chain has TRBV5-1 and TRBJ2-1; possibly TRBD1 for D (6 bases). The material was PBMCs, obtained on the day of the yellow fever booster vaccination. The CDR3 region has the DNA TGCGCCAGCAGCCCCTGGACAGACACCTACAATGAGCAGTTCTTC. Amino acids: CASSPWTDTYNEQFF.